This T cell receptor beta chain originates from a study of shared clonotypes between healthy human individuals. Whole-study findings and limits: Even with large depth, rarefaction showed that sorted-subset sequencing was incomplete. Estimated richness values were generally larger in naive subsets than in memory subsets.

To note about this clone: Its antigen is unidentified.

Naive CD8 cells lacked CD45RO and underwent positive selection for CCR7, leaving out terminally differentiated effector memory CD45RA+ cells. Profiling relied on immunoSEQ multiplex PCR, and the TCRdb table lists in-frame clones only, not all of them. The data hold some 2,000,000 clones, with approximately 95% observed a single time. The V end was cut by 6 bases, the J end by 6 bases, with 21 bases between. Germline CDR1 MDHEN, CDR2 SYDVKM. This CDR3 is 15 amino acids long. The sequenced sample consisted of naive CD8+ T cells sorted from blood. The J gene is TRBJ2-7, the V gene TRBV28, with D possibly TRBD1 on 6 matching bases. The TCR comes from a man between 18 and 29 years old in good health. This CDR3 reads CASSTVRDTIPEQYF. DNA for the CDR3: TGTGCCAGCAGCACCGTCCGGGACACCATCCCCGAGCAGTACTTC.